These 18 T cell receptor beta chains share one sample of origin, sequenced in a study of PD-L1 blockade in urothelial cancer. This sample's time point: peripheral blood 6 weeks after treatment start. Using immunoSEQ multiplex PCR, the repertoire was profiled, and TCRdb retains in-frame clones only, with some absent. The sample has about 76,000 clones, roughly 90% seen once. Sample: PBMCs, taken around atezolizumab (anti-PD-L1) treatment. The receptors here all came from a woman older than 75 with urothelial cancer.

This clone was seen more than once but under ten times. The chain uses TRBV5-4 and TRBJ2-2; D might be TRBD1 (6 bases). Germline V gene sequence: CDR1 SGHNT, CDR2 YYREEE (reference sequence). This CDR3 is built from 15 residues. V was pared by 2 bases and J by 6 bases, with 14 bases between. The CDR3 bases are TGTGCCAGCAGCTTAGGGGGAGTTAAGGCCGGGGAGCTGTTTTTT. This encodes CASSLGGVKAGELFF.

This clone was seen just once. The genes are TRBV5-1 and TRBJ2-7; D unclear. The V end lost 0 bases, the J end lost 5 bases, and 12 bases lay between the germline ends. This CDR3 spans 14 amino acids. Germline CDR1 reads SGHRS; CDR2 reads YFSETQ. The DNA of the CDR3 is TGCGCCAGCAGCTTGGCGTCCCCTTCCGACGAGCAGTACTTC. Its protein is CASSLASPSDEQYF.

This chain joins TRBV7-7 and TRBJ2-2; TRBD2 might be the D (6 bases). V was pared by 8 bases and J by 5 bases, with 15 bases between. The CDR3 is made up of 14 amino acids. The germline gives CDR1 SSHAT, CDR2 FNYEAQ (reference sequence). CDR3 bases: TGTGCCAGCGAAGAGGGACGGGGGACCGGGGAGCTGTTTTTT. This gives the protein CASEEGRGTGELFF.

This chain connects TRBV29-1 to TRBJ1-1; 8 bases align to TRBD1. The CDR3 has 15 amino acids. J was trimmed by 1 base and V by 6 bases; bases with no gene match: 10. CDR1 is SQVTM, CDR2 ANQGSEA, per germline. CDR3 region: CSVKTSGGPNTEAFF. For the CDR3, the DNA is TGCAGCGTCAAGACCTCAGGGGGCCCGAACACTGAAGCTTTCTTT.

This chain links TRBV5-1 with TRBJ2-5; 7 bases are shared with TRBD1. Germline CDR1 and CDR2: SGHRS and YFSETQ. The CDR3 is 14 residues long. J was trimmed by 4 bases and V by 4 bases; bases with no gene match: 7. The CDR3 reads CASSHRDSGETQYF. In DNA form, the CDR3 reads TGCGCCAGCAGCCACCGGGACAGTGGAGAGACCCAGTACTTC.

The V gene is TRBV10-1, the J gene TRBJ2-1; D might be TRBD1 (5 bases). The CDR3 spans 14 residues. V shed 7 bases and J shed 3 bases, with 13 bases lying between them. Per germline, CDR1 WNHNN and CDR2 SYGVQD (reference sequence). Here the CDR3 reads CASNDRESYNEQFF. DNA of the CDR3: TGCGCCAGCAACGACAGAGAGAGCTACAATGAGCAGTTCTTC.

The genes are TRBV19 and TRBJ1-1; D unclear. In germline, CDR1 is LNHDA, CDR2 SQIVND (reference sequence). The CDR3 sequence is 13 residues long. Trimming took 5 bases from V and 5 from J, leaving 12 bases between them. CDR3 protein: CASSFLSGTEAFF. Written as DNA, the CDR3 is TGTGCCAGTAGTTTCCTCTCGGGGACTGAAGCTTTCTTT.

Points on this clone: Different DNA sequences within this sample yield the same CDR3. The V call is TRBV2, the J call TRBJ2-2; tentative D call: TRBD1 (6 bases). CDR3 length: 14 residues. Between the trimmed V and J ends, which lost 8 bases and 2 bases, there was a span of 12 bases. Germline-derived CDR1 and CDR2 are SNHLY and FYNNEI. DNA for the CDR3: TGTGCCAGCGTTCCGACAGGAAACACCGGGGAGCTGTTTTTT. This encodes CASVPTGNTGELFF.

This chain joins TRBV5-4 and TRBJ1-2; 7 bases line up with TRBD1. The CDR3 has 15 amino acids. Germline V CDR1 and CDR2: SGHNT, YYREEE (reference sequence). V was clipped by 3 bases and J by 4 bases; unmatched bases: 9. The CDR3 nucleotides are TGTGCCAGCAGCTCGGAGGGGGCCTTGAGCTATGGCTACACCTTC. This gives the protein CASSSEGALSYGYTF.

CDR3 DNA: TGCGCCAGCAGCTTGGGGGGAGGGGCCCCCGAAAAACTGTTTTTT. Amino acid sequence: CASSLGGGAPEKLFF. This sequence joins TRBV5-1 and TRBJ1-4; a weak D match, TRBD1 (5 bases). Germline CDR1 SGHRS, CDR2 YFSETQ. The CDR3 extends over 15 amino acids. V dropped 0 bases and J dropped 8 bases, with 14 bases sitting between them.

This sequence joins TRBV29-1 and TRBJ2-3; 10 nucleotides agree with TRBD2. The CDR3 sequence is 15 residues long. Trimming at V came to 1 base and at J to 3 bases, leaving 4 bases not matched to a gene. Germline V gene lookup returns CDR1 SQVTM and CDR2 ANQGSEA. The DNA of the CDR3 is TGCAGCGTTGAAGTACTAGCGGGACTGACAGATACGCAGTATTTT. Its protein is CSVEVLAGLTDTQYF.

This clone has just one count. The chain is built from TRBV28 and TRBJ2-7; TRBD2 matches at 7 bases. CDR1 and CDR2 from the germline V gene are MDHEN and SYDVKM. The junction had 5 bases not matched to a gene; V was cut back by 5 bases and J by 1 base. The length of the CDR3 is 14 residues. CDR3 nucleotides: TGTGCCAGCAGTACGGGACTACCTTCCTACGAGCAGTACTTC. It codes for CASSTGLPSYEQYF.

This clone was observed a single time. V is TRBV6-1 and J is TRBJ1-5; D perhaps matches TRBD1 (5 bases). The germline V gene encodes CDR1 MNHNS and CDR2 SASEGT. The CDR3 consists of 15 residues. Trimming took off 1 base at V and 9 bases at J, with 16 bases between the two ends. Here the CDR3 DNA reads TGTGCCAGCAGTGAAGAGGGGACTCCGTACCTGCCCCAGCATTTT. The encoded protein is CASSEEGTPYLPQHF.

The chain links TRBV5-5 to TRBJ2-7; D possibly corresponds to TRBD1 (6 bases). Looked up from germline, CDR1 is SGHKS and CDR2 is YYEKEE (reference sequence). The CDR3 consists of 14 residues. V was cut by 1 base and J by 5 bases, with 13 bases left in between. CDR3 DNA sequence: TGTGCCAGCAGCTTGCAGGGGCGTAGCGACGAGCAGTACTTC. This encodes CASSLQGRSDEQYF.

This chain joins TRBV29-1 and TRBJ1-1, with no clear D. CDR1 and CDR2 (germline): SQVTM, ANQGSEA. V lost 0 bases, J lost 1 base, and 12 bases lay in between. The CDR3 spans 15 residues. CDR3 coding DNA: TGCAGCGTTGAAGATCTTGTGTCCAGGAACACTGAAGCTTTCTTT. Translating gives CSVEDLVSRNTEAFF.

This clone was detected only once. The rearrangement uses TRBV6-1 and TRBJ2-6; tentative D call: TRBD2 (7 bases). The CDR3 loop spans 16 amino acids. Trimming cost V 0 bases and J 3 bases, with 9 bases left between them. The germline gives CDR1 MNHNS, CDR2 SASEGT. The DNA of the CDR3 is TGTGCCAGCAGTGAAGCAGGGGGGGGTGGGGCCAACGTCCTGACTTTC. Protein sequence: CASSEAGGGGANVLTF.

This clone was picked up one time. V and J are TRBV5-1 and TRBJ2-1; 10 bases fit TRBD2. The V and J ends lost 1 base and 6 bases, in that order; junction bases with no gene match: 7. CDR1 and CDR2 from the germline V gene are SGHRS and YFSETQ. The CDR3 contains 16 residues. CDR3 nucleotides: TGCGCCAGCAGCTTGAGTGCTAGCGGGAGTGTCAATGAGCAGTTCTTC. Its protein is CASSLSASGSVNEQFF.

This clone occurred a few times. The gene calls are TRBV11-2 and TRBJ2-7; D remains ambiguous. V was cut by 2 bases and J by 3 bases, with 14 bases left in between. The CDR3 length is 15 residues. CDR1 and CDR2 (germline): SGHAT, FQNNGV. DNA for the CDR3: TGTGCCAGCAGCTTATCGGCCCAGCACTACTACGAGCAGTACTTC. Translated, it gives CASSLSAQHYYEQYF.